A single sample gave rise to the 4 T cell receptor beta chains below, sequenced in a study of blood T cell repertoires in COVID-19. The repertoire was sequenced with immunoSEQ multiplex PCR; TCRdb's copy has only in-frame clones and lacks some. The repertoire holds around 64,000 clones, with roughly 87% as singletons. The sample consisted of peripheral blood. These TCRs come from an elderly man in a cohort sampled during active COVID-19.

For the CDR3, the DNA is TGCGCCAGCAGCTTGCAGGGAACTAATGAAAAACTGTTTTTT. Protein: CASSLQGTNEKLFF. The V gene is TRBV5-1, the J gene TRBJ1-4; D is perhaps TRBD1 (5 bases). Trimming stripped 1 base from V and 1 base from J, with 5 bases between. The CDR3 consists of 14 residues. Germline V gene sequence: CDR1 SGHRS, CDR2 YFSETQ.

This clone came up once. The chain combines TRBV20-1 with TRBJ1-2; no clear D. CDR1 and CDR2 from the germline V gene are DFQATT and SNEGSKA (reference sequence). CDR3 length equals 11 residues. Trimming took off 4 bases at V and 6 bases at J, with 9 bases between the two ends. As DNA, the CDR3 is TGCAGTGCTAAGTATCTAGATGGCTACACCTTC. Its protein product is CSAKYLDGYTF.

By proportion, this clone is medium-sized. This chain links TRBV7-2 with TRBJ1-2; 8 bases map to TRBD1. The germline V gene has CDR1 SGHTA and CDR2 FQGNSA. Trimming cost V 4 bases and J 6 bases; bases outside gene matches: 7. CDR3 length: 14 amino acids. The CDR3 DNA is TGTGCCAGCAGCTCCCGACAGGGGCGAGATGGCTACACCTTC. Residues: CASSSRQGRDGYTF. Drawing the rest from reference TRBV7-2 and TRBJ1-2, the complete variable domain is GAGVSQSPSNKVTEKGKDVELRCDPISGHTALYWYRQSLGQGLEFLIYFQGNSAPDKSGLPSDRFSAERTGGSVSTLTIQRTQQEDSAVYLCASSSRQGRDGYTFGSGTRLTVV.

The rearrangement links TRBV10-2 to TRBJ1-1; a weak D match, TRBD1 (6 bases). Germline V gene lookup returns CDR1 WSHSY and CDR2 SAAADI. The germline V and J ends were trimmed by 8 bases and 1 base, with 11 bases remaining between them. The CDR3 extends over 13 amino acids. The CDR3 DNA follows: TGCGCCAGCGGCACAGGGACGAACACTGAAGCTTTCTTT. Translated, it gives CASGTGTNTEAFF.